This is a list of T cell receptor beta chains from one sample in a study of cytomegalovirus exposure and HLA in healthy donors. TCRdb keeps only in-frame clones here, not all; method: immunoSEQ multiplex PCR. Seen here are over 85,000 clones, roughly four fifths observed once, and the top ten hold roughly 0.63%. Sequenced material: PBMCs. These receptors originate from a man younger than 40 in good health and CMV-seronegative. The CDR3 runs from the conserved cysteine through the conserved F or W. D genes are given only for firm matches. A clone size is listed for some rows: how often the clone was seen (once, few, many), or a class if it is expanded.

v_call: TRBV10-2
j_call: TRBJ1-2
clone_size: once
d_call: TRBD1
cdr3_aa: CASSNRDGQGGHGYTF
cdr3_nt: TGCGCCAGCAGTAACCGAGATGGACAGGGAGGACATGGCTACACCTTC

v_call: TRBV6-1
j_call: TRBJ1-1
clone_size: .
d_call: .
cdr3_aa: CASSEGLRGSTEAFF
cdr3_nt: TGTGCCAGCAGTGAGGGTCTAAGGGGATCCACTGAAGCTTTCTTT

v_call: TRBV7-3
j_call: TRBJ2-2
clone_size: .
d_call: TRBD2
cdr3_aa: CASSLVGSGGPNTGELFF
cdr3_nt: TGTGCCAGCAGCTTAGTGGGTAGCGGGGGGCCGAACACCGGGGAGCTGTTTTTT

v_call: TRBV10-3
j_call: TRBJ2-1
clone_size: .
d_call: .
cdr3_aa: CATRQLQGSSYNEQFF
cdr3_nt: TGTGCCACGAGGCAATTGCAGGGGAGCTCCTACAATGAGCAGTTCTTC

v_call: TRBV5-4
j_call: TRBJ1-2
clone_size: .
d_call: .
cdr3_aa: CASGRGHSSGYTF
cdr3_nt: TGTGCCAGCGGGCGGGGGCATTCTAGTGGCTACACCTTC

v_call: TRBV6-6
j_call: TRBJ1-1
clone_size: .
d_call: .
cdr3_aa: CASSYSGQFPLEAFF
cdr3_nt: TGTGCCAGCAGTTACTCGGGACAATTTCCCCTTGAAGCTTTCTTT

v_call: TRBV6-6
j_call: TRBJ2-1
clone_size: .
d_call: .
cdr3_aa: CASSYDTTSGFGQFF
cdr3_nt: TGTGCCAGCAGTTACGATACCACGTCTGGTTTCGGGCAGTTCTTC

v_call: TRBV5-1
j_call: TRBJ2-1
clone_size: .
d_call: TRBD2
cdr3_aa: CASSLTSGISSYNEQFF
cdr3_nt: TGCGCCAGCAGCCTGACTAGCGGGATAAGCTCCTACAATGAGCAGTTCTTC

v_call: TRBV2
j_call: TRBJ2-7
clone_size: .
d_call: .
cdr3_aa: CASSEPPRAYEQYF
cdr3_nt: TGTGCCAGCAGTGAACCCCCCAGGGCCTACGAGCAGTACTTC

v_call: TRBV7-3
j_call: TRBJ2-7
clone_size: .
d_call: TRBD2
cdr3_aa: CASSPTGGISYEQYF
cdr3_nt: TGTGCCAGCAGCCCAACGGGGGGGATCTCCTACGAGCAGTACTTC

v_call: TRBV9
j_call: TRBJ1-2
clone_size: .
d_call: TRBD1
cdr3_aa: CASSPEGQGGYGYTF
cdr3_nt: TGTGCCAGCAGCCCAGAAGGACAGGGGGGCTATGGCTACACCTTC

v_call: TRBV11-2
j_call: TRBJ2-7
clone_size: few
d_call: TRBD2
cdr3_aa: CASSSSSGGPYEQYF
cdr3_nt: TGTGCCAGCAGCTCCTCTAGCGGGGGGCCCTACGAGCAGTACTTC

v_call: TRBV5-1
j_call: TRBJ2-7
clone_size: .
d_call: TRBD1
cdr3_aa: CASSPWTGDSSREQYF
cdr3_nt: TGCGCCAGCAGCCCCTGGACAGGGGATTCTTCACGCGAGCAGTACTTC

v_call: TRBV11-2
j_call: TRBJ2-3
clone_size: .
d_call: TRBD2
cdr3_aa: CASSLGLAGATDTQYF
cdr3_nt: TGTGCCAGCAGCTTAGGACTAGCGGGAGCCACAGATACGCAGTATTTT

v_call: TRBV11-2
j_call: TRBJ2-5
clone_size: .
d_call: .
cdr3_aa: CASSRGALVETQYF
cdr3_nt: TGTGCCAGCAGCCGGGGGGCTTTGGTAGAGACCCAGTACTTC

v_call: TRBV11-2
j_call: TRBJ1-1
clone_size: once
d_call: .
cdr3_aa: CASSLALNTEAFF
cdr3_nt: TGTGCCAGCAGCTTAGCGTTGAACACTGAAGCTTTCTTT

v_call: TRBV7-9
j_call: TRBJ1-1
clone_size: .
d_call: TRBD1
cdr3_aa: CSSRPGQAITEAFF
cdr3_nt: TGTTCCAGCAGACCGGGACAGGCCATCACTGAAGCTTTCTTT

v_call: TRBV25-1
j_call: TRBJ2-7
clone_size: .
d_call: .
cdr3_aa: CASSPSSSYEQYF
cdr3_nt: TGTGCCAGCAGTCCTAGCTCCTCCTACGAGCAGTACTTC

v_call: TRBV6-5
j_call: TRBJ1-2
clone_size: .
d_call: TRBD1
cdr3_aa: CASSPQGAGGYTF
cdr3_nt: TGTGCCAGCAGTCCACAGGGGGCGGGTGGCTACACCTTC

v_call: TRBV7-3
j_call: TRBJ2-2
clone_size: few
d_call: TRBD1
cdr3_aa: CASSLNPGQGNTGELFF
cdr3_nt: TGTGCCAGCAGCTTAAACCCGGGACAGGGCAACACCGGGGAGCTGTTTTTT

v_call: TRBV27
j_call: TRBJ2-2
clone_size: .
d_call: TRBD1
cdr3_aa: CASSIQGRNTGELFF
cdr3_nt: TGTGCCAGCAGTATACAGGGGCGGAACACCGGGGAGCTGTTTTTT

v_call: TRBV13
j_call: TRBJ2-1
clone_size: .
d_call: TRBD2
cdr3_aa: CATPGGAGGLGNEQFF
cdr3_nt: TGTGCCACCCCAGGGGGAGCGGGGGGGCTCGGCAATGAGCAGTTCTTC

v_call: TRBV7-2
j_call: TRBJ2-5
clone_size: .
d_call: TRBD2
cdr3_aa: CASSQGLAGGKTQYF
cdr3_nt: TGTGCCAGCAGCCAGGGACTAGCGGGAGGAAAGACCCAGTACTTC

v_call: TRBV19
j_call: TRBJ2-3
clone_size: .
d_call: .
cdr3_aa: CASSPQLGREMADTQYF
cdr3_nt: TGTGCCAGTAGCCCCCAACTTGGCAGGGAAATGGCAGATACGCAGTATTTT

v_call: TRBV2
j_call: TRBJ1-1
clone_size: few
d_call: .
cdr3_aa: CASSEQGINTEAFF
cdr3_nt: TGTGCCAGCAGTGAGCAGGGGATAAACACTGAAGCTTTCTTT

v_call: TRBV4-3
j_call: TRBJ2-1
clone_size: .
d_call: TRBD2
cdr3_aa: CASSQGTSGGYNEQFF
cdr3_nt: TGCGCCAGCAGCCAAGGTACTAGCGGGGGCTACAATGAGCAGTTCTTC

v_call: TRBV7-9
j_call: TRBJ2-1
clone_size: few
d_call: .
cdr3_aa: CASSLRGANEQFF
cdr3_nt: TGTGCCAGCAGCTTACGGGGGGCCAATGAGCAGTTCTTC

v_call: TRBV18
j_call: TRBJ2-7
clone_size: .
d_call: TRBD1
cdr3_aa: CASSRWDSRHEQYF
cdr3_nt: TGTGCCAGCTCACGGTGGGACAGCCGCCACGAGCAGTACTTC

v_call: TRBV7-9
j_call: TRBJ1-1
clone_size: .
d_call: TRBD1
cdr3_aa: CSSSPWGGTGVGNTEAFF
cdr3_nt: TGTTCCAGCAGCCCCTGGGGGGGGACAGGGGTTGGGAACACTGAAGCTTTCTTT

v_call: TRBV7-3
j_call: TRBJ2-2
clone_size: .
d_call: TRBD2
cdr3_aa: CASSGVGGGRTGELFF
cdr3_nt: TGTGCCAGCAGTGGTGTTGGGGGGGGAAGGACCGGGGAGCTGTTTTTT

v_call: TRBV27
j_call: TRBJ2-1
clone_size: once
d_call: TRBD2
cdr3_aa: CASSLWTSEGNEQFF
cdr3_nt: TGTGCCAGCAGTTTATGGACTAGCGAAGGCAATGAGCAGTTCTTC

v_call: TRBV11-2
j_call: TRBJ2-1
clone_size: .
d_call: TRBD2
cdr3_aa: CASSLTSGDRFF
cdr3_nt: TGTGCCAGCAGCCTGACTAGCGGGGACAGGTTCTTC

v_call: TRBV9
j_call: TRBJ1-1
clone_size: .
d_call: TRBD1
cdr3_aa: CASSDAPVTLDRGNTEAFF
cdr3_nt: TGTGCCAGCAGTGACGCCCCAGTGACGCTCGACAGGGGGAACACTGAAGCTTTCTTT

v_call: TRBV27
j_call: TRBJ1-2
clone_size: .
d_call: .
cdr3_aa: CASSLSASRTRGFGYTF
cdr3_nt: TGTGCCAGCAGTTTAAGTGCTTCGAGGACGCGGGGTTTTGGCTACACCTTC

v_call: TRBV14
j_call: TRBJ2-1
clone_size: .
d_call: TRBD2
cdr3_aa: CASSQPGLAGVNEQFF
cdr3_nt: TGTGCCAGCAGCCAACCGGGACTAGCGGGAGTTAATGAGCAGTTCTTC

v_call: TRBV27
j_call: TRBJ1-2
clone_size: .
d_call: TRBD1
cdr3_aa: CASSFWGQAALYGYTF
cdr3_nt: TGTGCCAGCAGTTTCTGGGGACAGGCCGCTCTCTATGGCTACACCTTC

v_call: TRBV7-9
j_call: TRBJ1-2
clone_size: .
d_call: TRBD1
cdr3_aa: CASSRTTGITNYGYTF
cdr3_nt: TGTGCCAGCAGCCGGACGACAGGGATTACTAACTATGGCTACACCTTC

v_call: TRBV4-3
j_call: TRBJ1-2
clone_size: once
d_call: .
cdr3_aa: CASSQDPRGYGYTF
cdr3_nt: TGCGCCAGCAGCCAAGACCCTCGGGGCTATGGCTACACCTTC

v_call: TRBV7-8
j_call: TRBJ2-7
clone_size: .
d_call: TRBD1
cdr3_aa: CASRDRVHEQYF
cdr3_nt: TGTGCCAGCCGGGACAGGGTGCACGAGCAGTACTTC

v_call: TRBV9
j_call: TRBJ1-1
clone_size: once
d_call: TRBD1
cdr3_aa: CASSADRGEAFF
cdr3_nt: TGTGCCAGCAGCGCCGACAGGGGGGAAGCTTTCTTT

v_call: TRBV4-1
j_call: TRBJ2-5
clone_size: .
d_call: .
cdr3_aa: CASSQEKDPGGETQYF
cdr3_nt: TGCGCCAGCAGCCAAGAGAAGGACCCCGGAGGAGAGACCCAGTACTTC

v_call: TRBV7-3
j_call: TRBJ2-2
clone_size: .
d_call: .
cdr3_aa: CASSRGTGELFF
cdr3_nt: TGTGCCAGCAGCCGAGGGACCGGGGAGCTGTTTTTT

v_call: TRBV29-1
j_call: TRBJ1-2
clone_size: .
d_call: .
cdr3_aa: CSVEGAAGANYGYTF
cdr3_nt: TGCAGCGTTGAGGGGGCCGCAGGAGCTAACTATGGCTACACCTTC

v_call: TRBV7-9
j_call: TRBJ1-2
clone_size: .
d_call: .
cdr3_aa: CASSFEGHSGYTF
cdr3_nt: TGTGCCAGCAGCTTTGAGGGACACTCTGGCTACACCTTC

v_call: TRBV25-1
j_call: TRBJ2-7
clone_size: .
d_call: .
cdr3_aa: CASSRGNYEQYF
cdr3_nt: TGTGCCAGCAGTCGGGGGAACTACGAGCAGTACTTC

v_call: TRBV6-5
j_call: TRBJ1-1
clone_size: .
d_call: .
cdr3_aa: CASSYGGQLNTEAFF
cdr3_nt: TGTGCCAGCAGTTACGGTGGACAGCTGAACACTGAAGCTTTCTTT

v_call: TRBV27
j_call: TRBJ1-4
clone_size: once
d_call: TRBD1
cdr3_aa: CASTYGQGKTNEKLFF
cdr3_nt: TGTGCCAGCACCTACGGACAGGGGAAAACTAATGAAAAACTGTTTTTT

v_call: TRBV9
j_call: TRBJ2-3
clone_size: .
d_call: TRBD2
cdr3_aa: CASSVGTSGAPGDTQYF
cdr3_nt: TGTGCCAGCAGCGTAGGAACTAGCGGGGCTCCTGGGGATACGCAGTATTTT

v_call: TRBV7-3
j_call: TRBJ1-1
clone_size: .
d_call: .
cdr3_aa: CASRLTPTSTEAFF
cdr3_nt: TGTGCCAGCAGACTAACACCTACAAGCACTGAAGCTTTCTTT

v_call: TRBV11-2
j_call: TRBJ1-1
clone_size: .
d_call: .
cdr3_aa: CASSLEPGTGAFF
cdr3_nt: TGTGCCAGCAGCTTAGAACCCGGGACTGGAGCTTTCTTT

v_call: TRBV7-3
j_call: TRBJ2-5
clone_size: .
d_call: .
cdr3_aa: CASSLGLARQETQYF
cdr3_nt: TGTGCCAGCAGCTTAGGCCTAGCCCGCCAAGAGACCCAGTACTTC

v_call: TRBV9
j_call: TRBJ1-2
clone_size: once
d_call: TRBD1
cdr3_aa: CASSVTPGQGANYGYTF
cdr3_nt: TGTGCCAGCAGCGTAACTCCCGGACAGGGAGCTAACTATGGCTACACCTTC

v_call: TRBV9
j_call: TRBJ1-4
clone_size: .
d_call: TRBD1
cdr3_aa: CASSGGAGGPEKLFF
cdr3_nt: TGTGCCAGCAGCGGAGGGGCAGGGGGGCCCGAAAAACTGTTTTTT

v_call: TRBV5-1
j_call: TRBJ2-1
clone_size: .
d_call: .
cdr3_aa: CASSSYGGNEQFF
cdr3_nt: TGCGCCAGCAGCTCCTATGGGGGGAATGAGCAGTTCTTC

v_call: TRBV9
j_call: TRBJ2-1
clone_size: .
d_call: TRBD2
cdr3_aa: CASSNQGTMANEQFF
cdr3_nt: TGTGCCAGCAGCAATCAAGGGACTATGGCCAATGAGCAGTTCTTC

v_call: TRBV5-1
j_call: TRBJ1-1
clone_size: .
d_call: .
cdr3_aa: CASSSAGGEGTEAFF
cdr3_nt: TGCGCCAGCAGCTCGGCGGGGGGCGAGGGCACTGAAGCTTTCTTT

v_call: TRBV11-3
j_call: TRBJ2-3
clone_size: .
d_call: .
cdr3_aa: CASSLGRGVIGTDTQYF
cdr3_nt: TGTGCCAGCAGCTTAGGCCGAGGAGTAATCGGGACAGATACGCAGTATTTT